A selection of T cell receptor beta chains follows, all from one sample in a study of identical twins. TCRdb reprocessed the 5' RACE reads with MiXCR, giving one entry per CDR3 protein. This sample carries some 630,000 distinct CDR3 sequences, roughly 7.1% of them seen once, and the ten largest clones take 1.6%. These data are also associated with another study on yellow fever vaccine responses in identical twins.

The specimen was PBMCs. Every receptor here comes from a woman aged 18-29 years in good health. CDR3s include the opening cysteine and the closing phenylalanine or tryptophan. D genes are given only for firm matches. Where a row states a size, it is once, few, many or the class of an expanded clone; other rows omit it.

>TRBJ1-1|TRBV9|NA|15|NA
TGTGCCAGCAGCGTAGATTCAGAATGGGGCACTGAAGCTTTCTTT
CASSVDSEWGTEAFF
>TRBJ2-1|TRBV29-1|many|17|NA
TGCAGCGTTGAGACCCTGAGGGGCCTCACGAGAGGGGTTGAGCAGTTCTTC
CSVETLRGLTRGVEQFF
>TRBJ1-4|TRBV28|many|14|NA
TGTGCCAGCAGTTTTTCGAGCGCGAATGAAAAACTGTTTTTT
CASSFSSANEKLFF
>TRBJ1-2|TRBV19|NA|17|NA
TGTGCCAGTAGAGGAAACGGAGATGCGGTGCTTGACTATGGCTACACCTTC
CASRGNGDAVLDYGYTF
>TRBJ1-6|TRBV5-1|few|15|TRBD1
TGCGCCAGCAGCACCCGGGACAGGGCAAATTCACCCCTCCACTTT
CASSTRDRANSPLHF
>TRBJ2-7|TRBV9|many|15|TRBD2
TGTGCCAGCAGCGTATCTAGCGGGACCTCCTACGAGCAGTACTTC
CASSVSSGTSYEQYF
>TRBJ2-5|TRBV24-1|few|15|NA
TGTGCCACCAGTGACCCTAGGGGGGCCCAAGAGACCCAGTACTTC
CATSDPRGAQETQYF
>TRBJ2-2|TRBV20-1|few|15|TRBD2
TGCAGTGCTCAGGGTAGCGGGAGGAACACGGGGGAGCTGTTTTTT
CSAQGSGRNTGELFF
>TRBJ2-3|TRBV11-2|many|15|NA
TGTGCCAGCAGCTTACAGGGTTTGAGCACAGATACGCAGTATTTT
CASSLQGLSTDTQYF
>TRBJ1-2|TRBV20-1|many|19|TRBD1
TGCAGTGCCAGTCCCCTCCCGTTCGAAGACAGGGGACGCGGCTATGGCTACACCTTC
CSASPLPFEDRGRGYGYTF